These T cell receptor beta chains were read from a single sample in a study of blood T cell repertoires in COVID-19. Generated by immunoSEQ multiplex PCR, the TCRdb table keeps only in-frame clones and is missing some. The top ten clones hold 14% to 15% of a sample with approximately 210,000 clones, roughly 88% of them seen once. Sequencing was carried out using PBMCs or T cells enriched from blood (not recorded which). These receptor sequences come from a woman aged 45-60 years with acute COVID-19. Each CDR3 is given with its conserved first and last residue.

v_call	j_call	cdr3_aa
TRBV28	TRBJ2-7	CASSSRGQSYEQYF
TRBV19	TRBJ2-1	CASKSAARNEQFF
TRBV24-1	TRBJ1-5	CATSSGGGNQPQHF
TRBV28	TRBJ2-3	CASSLYSEAATDTQYF
TRBV14	TRBJ1-2	CASSPDSYYGYTF
TRBV7-9	TRBJ2-7	CASSLSGQDPYEQYF
TRBV9	TRBJ2-1	CASTRTSGSLEAYNEQFF
TRBV19	TRBJ1-3	CASSRTHSSGNTIYF
TRBV9	TRBJ2-7	CASSPPSGYEQYF
TRBV14	TRBJ1-4	CASSQGDYEKLFF
TRBV28	TRBJ1-4	CASSFSGTGVEKLFF
TRBV11-3	TRBJ2-1	CASSRRLAGGPSEQFF
TRBV18	TRBJ1-4	CASSQPGQGFEKLFF
TRBV5-5	TRBJ2-3	CASSLAFTDTQYF
TRBV30	TRBJ2-3	CAWSDGQGADTQYF
TRBV28	TRBJ1-3	CASSLGQGHPVISGNTIYF
TRBV3-1/TRBV3-2	TRBJ2-1	CASSQDVVGGREQFF
TRBV10-3	TRBJ2-1	CAISEEVYNEQFF